Listed here are 21 T cell receptor beta chains from one sample, sequenced in a study of T-cell memory formation after mild COVID-19. TCRdb reanalysed the 5' RACE reads using MiXCR and keeps one entry per CDR3 protein. The sample shows some 64,000 distinct CDR3 sequences, 9% to 9.5% of them seen only once. The sample comprised PBMCs or a T cell subset sorted from them (not recorded which). Receptors were obtained from a man between 18 and 35 years old who had mild COVID-19 (a few samples of this study predate the infection). Cell type and time point are not known.

This clonotype was recorded a few times. The V call is TRBV7-2, the J call TRBJ2-3; D call uncertain. V lost 3 bases to trimming and J lost 8 bases, with 18 bases between them. Germline loops: CDR1 SGHTA, CDR2 FQGNSA. CDR3 length equals 15 residues. The CDR3 DNA follows: TGTGCCAGCAGCTTCTCGGGCGAGACACAGAGTACGCAGTATTTT. It specifies CASSFSGETQSTQYF.

The chain has TRBV29-1 and TRBJ2-5, with 8 nucleotides matching TRBD2. The CDR3 sequence is 14 residues long. V gave up 3 bases and J gave up 2 bases; unmatched junction bases: 5. Germline CDR1 SQVTM, CDR2 ANQGSEA. DNA of the CDR3: TGCAGCGTTGATGGCCCTAGCGGGCAAGAGACCCAGTACTTC. Translated, it gives CSVDGPSGQETQYF.

The CDR3 loop reads CAIRGDRGGEQYF. Here the CDR3 DNA reads TGTGCCATCAGGGGGGACAGGGGAGGCGAGCAGTACTTC. The rearrangement uses TRBV10-3 and TRBJ2-7, with 10 nucleotides matching TRBD1. J lost 6 bases, V lost 6 bases, and 5 bases had no gene match. From germline, CDR1 is ENHRY and CDR2 SYGVKD. CDR3 length: 13 amino acids.

The CDR3 nucleotides are TGTGCCAGCAGAAGACTAACCTCCTACAATGAGCAGTTCTTC. Protein product: CASRRLTSYNEQFF. The chain uses TRBV11-2 and TRBJ2-1; maybe TRBD2 (5 bases). The V gene lost 6 bases and the J gene lost 0 bases, with 9 bases spanning the gap. The CDR3 spans 14 residues. Looked up from germline, CDR1 is SGHAT and CDR2 is FQNNGV.

The rearrangement joins TRBV5-6 to TRBJ2-7; 9 positions agree with TRBD1. J gave up 2 bases and V 1 base, and 4 bases lay outside the gene matches. The CDR3 loop spans 15 amino acids. The germline CDR1 and CDR2 sequences are SGHDT and YYEEEE. The CDR3 is CASSLKGQGTYEQYF. The CDR3 DNA sequence: TGTGCCAGCAGCTTGAAGGGACAGGGTACCTACGAGCAGTACTTC.

There are a few counts of this clonotype. This chain joins TRBV5-6 and TRBJ2-7, with D perhaps TRBD1 or TRBD2 (6 bases each). The CDR3 spans 16 residues. Germline lookup yields CDR1 SGHDT and CDR2 YYEEEE. Trimming removed 4 bases from V and 4 bases from J, with 21 bases in between. In DNA, the CDR3 is TGTGCCAGCAGCCGGTACACCGGGACACGGGGGTACGAGCAGTACTTC. Translated: CASSRYTGTRGYEQYF.

In this sample, this clonotype turned up a few times. The V and J genes are TRBV2 and TRBJ2-7, with D perhaps matching TRBD1 (5 bases). Germline lookup yields CDR1 SNHLY and CDR2 FYNNEI. Trimming took off 6 bases at V and 4 bases at J, with 10 bases between the two ends. This CDR3 contains 12 residues. The CDR3, as DNA: TGTGCCAGCAGCACTGACAGTTACGAGCAGTACGTC. Translating it yields CASSTDSYEQYV.

The sample holds a few counts of this clonotype. This chain connects TRBV5-1 to TRBJ1-1; D gene ambiguous. From germline, CDR1 is SGHRS and CDR2 YFSETQ. The CDR3 consists of 14 residues. The V end was cut by 2 bases, the J end by 0 bases, with 8 bases between. In nucleotides, the CDR3 is TGCGCCAGCAGCTTATACAGTTTGAACACTGAAGCTTTCTTT. It specifies CASSLYSLNTEAFF.

The CDR3 DNA reads as TGTGCCAGCAGCTCCGGACAGGAAAGGACTTCACCCCTCCACTTT. Residues: CASSSGQERTSPLHF. V and J are TRBV7-2 and TRBJ1-6, with 7 bases fitting TRBD1. Germline trimming cut 4 bases from V and 9 bases from J; bases unmatched to any gene: 9. This CDR3 is 15 amino acids long. Germline V gene lookup returns CDR1 SGHTA and CDR2 FQGNSA.

The rearrangement joins TRBV21-1 to TRBJ2-5; TRBD2, the table's D call, lacks a check against the DNA. TRBV21-1 is described as a pseudogene. The CDR3 runs 15 residues. This CDR3 is CASSLRGGVGETQYF. CDR3 nucleotides: TGTGCCAGCAGCTTACGCGGGGGGGTGGGGGAGACCCAGTACTTC.

The chain links TRBV12-3 or TRBV12-4 to TRBJ1-2; D is ambiguous. The CDR3 has 12 amino acids. Trimming removed 2 bases from V and 4 bases from J, with 5 bases in between. In DNA form, the CDR3 reads TGTGCCAGCAGTTTACCAGGCTATGGCTACACCTTC. Translated: CASSLPGYGYTF.

This clonotype was seen many times. This chain connects TRBV5-1 to TRBJ2-1, with 13 bases aligning to TRBD2. This CDR3 is 16 amino acids long. J gave up 6 bases and V 4 bases, and 7 bases lay outside the gene matches. Per the germline V gene, CDR1 is SGHRS and CDR2 is YFSETQ. Written as DNA, the CDR3 is TGCGCCAGCAGCGCACCGGGACTAGCGGGGTCCAATGAGCAGTTCTTC. Protein sequence: CASSAPGLAGSNEQFF.

The V gene is TRBV11-1, the J gene TRBJ1-6; D may be TRBD1 (5 bases). The CDR3 extends over 12 amino acids. Trimming took 3 bases from V and 10 from J, leaving 7 bases between them. From germline, CDR1 is SGHAT and CDR2 FQDESV (reference sequence). The DNA for the CDR3 is TGTGCCAGCAGCTTCGACAGCTCACCCCTCCACTTT. Its protein is CASSFDSSPLHF.

CDR3 sequence reads: CASRRSAVVRNIQYF. For the CDR3, the DNA is TGTGCCAGCAGACGATCAGCGGTAGTCCGGAACATTCAGTACTTC. The V call is TRBV2, the J call TRBJ2-4; TRBD2 is a possible D gene (5 bases). V lost 6 bases to trimming and J lost 7 bases, with 19 bases between them. This CDR3 region has 15 residues. Germline values: CDR1 SNHLY, CDR2 FYNNEI.

This clonotype came up many times. CDR3 coding DNA: TGTGCCAGTAGTAGGCTCGGAGCGAGCCCCTACAATGAGCAGTTCTTC. Translation: CASSRLGASPYNEQFF. The chain has TRBV19 and TRBJ2-1; no definite D call. CDR1 and CDR2 from the germline V gene are LNHDA and SQIVND (reference sequence). This CDR3 has 16 residues. With 4 bases removed from V and 2 bases from J, the gap between germline ends came to 15 bases. The complete variable domain, with remaining parts taken from reference TRBV19 and TRBJ2-1, reads DGGITQSPKYLFRKEGQNVTLSCEQNLNHDAMYWYRQDPGQGLRLIYYSQIVNDFQKGDIAEGYSVSREKKESFPLTVTSAQKNPTAFYLCASSRLGASPYNEQFFGPGTRLTVL.

Many counts were recorded for this clonotype. This sequence joins TRBV29-1 and TRBJ2-1; perhaps TRBD1 as D (5 bases). The CDR3 runs to 11 residues. Germline V lookup: CDR1 SQVTM, CDR2 ANQGSEA. Trimming took 4 bases from V and 8 from J, leaving 9 bases between them. The CDR3 loop is CSVARVHEQFF. The CDR3 region has the DNA TGCAGCGTTGCCAGGGTCCATGAGCAGTTCTTC.

The chain links TRBV7-2 to TRBJ2-7; the D is unclear. Germline loops: CDR1 SGHTA, CDR2 FQGNSA. CDR3 length: 13 residues. Trimming took 7 bases from V and 3 from J, leaving 13 bases between them. CDR3 sequence reads: CASTRPSSYEQYF. The DNA of the CDR3 is TGTGCCAGCACCCGGCCGTCGAGCTACGAGCAGTACTTC.

In this sample, this clonotype turned up a few times. V is TRBV7-2 and J is TRBJ1-2, with TRBD1 as a possible D gene (6 bases). The CDR3 runs to 13 residues. V lost 4 bases, J lost 8 bases, and 14 bases lay in between. Per germline, CDR1 SGHTA and CDR2 FQGNSA. This CDR3 is CASSSTGRRGYTF. The CDR3 bases are TGTGCCAGCAGCTCAACAGGGAGAAGGGGCTACACCTTC. The variable domain in full, with the rest retrieved from reference TRBV7-2 and TRBJ1-2, is GAGVSQSPSNKVTEKGKDVELRCDPISGHTALYWYRQSLGQGLEFLIYFQGNSAPDKSGLPSDRFSAERTGGSVSTLTIQRTQQEDSAVYLCASSSTGRRGYTFGSGTRLTVV.

This clonotype has more than one count but fewer than ten. The V and J genes are TRBV3-1 and TRBJ2-1, with unresolved D. Looked up from germline, CDR1 is LGHDT and CDR2 is YNNKEL (reference sequence). The CDR3 runs 12 residues. Trimming took off 1 base at V and 10 bases at J, with 8 bases between the two ends. CDR3 nucleotides: TGTGCCAGCAGCCAAGCAGACACCGAGCAGTTCTTC. This gives the protein CASSQADTEQFF.

V usage is TRBV5-4 and J usage is TRBJ2-2; a possible D gene is TRBD1 (7 bases). Germline V gene lookup returns CDR1 SGHNT and CDR2 YYREEE (reference sequence). V was shortened by 4 bases and J by 6 bases, with 16 bases between the two germline ends. This CDR3 spans 15 amino acids. CDR3 residues: CASSRRDSVAGELFF. Here the CDR3 DNA reads TGTGCCAGCAGCCGGAGGGACAGTGTGGCCGGGGAGCTGTTTTTT.

This rearrangement joins TRBV10-3 to TRBJ2-3; 12 bases fit TRBD2. The junction had 6 bases not matched to a gene; V was cut back by 2 bases and J by 6 bases. The CDR3 has 16 residues. The germline V gene encodes CDR1 ENHRY and CDR2 SYGVKD. The CDR3 is CAISEELAGGLDTQYF. The DNA for the CDR3 is TGTGCCATCAGTGAGGAACTAGCGGGGGGCCTCGATACGCAGTATTTT.